A single sample is the source of the 24 T cell receptor beta chains below, sequenced in a study of blood T cells in healthy people across ages (dated by TCRdb to about 2015). Library prep was done by 5' RACE. The instrument given in TCRdb is Illumina HiSeq 2500. The second PCR ran for roughly 7 to 12 cycles and used a J-beta primer mix along with a sample-barcoded 5' primer. The raw public data were reprocessed by TCRdb itself: fastp quality trimming at Q25, MiXCR clonotype calling, in-frame beta chains only. Every entry covers one CDR3 protein and lists the most common genes and DNA from its rows. Within this sample are about 780,000 distinct CDR3 sequences, with roughly 25% of them counted one time only. Together, the top ten hold 3% of the sample. A further study also used this sample, focusing on T cells of mothers and their children.

Sequenced material: blood. All receptors come from a boy aged 5-17 years in good health.

This chain uses TRBV7-9 with TRBJ2-3; tentative D call: TRBD1 (5 bases). Trimming took 11 bases from V and 3 from J, leaving 9 bases between them. Germline V gene data show CDR1 as SEHNR and CDR2 as FQNEAQ (reference sequence). CDR3 length equals 11 residues. CDR3 sequence reads: CALGPTDTQYF. In DNA, the CDR3 is TGTGCCTTGGGGCCTACAGATACGCAGTATTTT.

As concerns this clonotype: A read error may account for a junction end that differs from germline. The V call is TRBV12-3 or TRBV12-4, the J call TRBJ2-5, with TRBD1 identical over 9 bases. The CDR3 sequence is 12 residues long. In DNA form, the CDR3 reads TGTGCCAGCAGTCCATGGGGGGACAGGGCGCACTTC. As protein: CASSPWGDRAHF.

The V call is TRBV3-1, the J call TRBJ1-4, with D uncertain. Trimming stripped 1 base from V and 0 bases from J, with 12 bases between. CDR3 length: 17 residues. CDR1 is LGHDT and CDR2 is YNNKEL in the germline V gene (reference sequence). CDR3 residues: CASSQGPGRATNEKLFF. CDR3 bases: TGTGCCAGCAGCCAAGGGCCCGGGCGGGCAACTAATGAAAAACTGTTTTTT. The complete variable domain, with remaining parts taken from reference TRBV3-1 and TRBJ1-4, reads DTAVSQTPKYLVTQMGNDKSIKCEQNLGHDTMYWYKQDSKKFLKIMFSYNNKELIINETVPNRFSPKSPDKAHLNLHINSLELGDSAVYFCASSQGPGRATNEKLFFGSGTQLSVL.

The V call is TRBV9, the J call TRBJ2-5; tentatively, D is TRBD1 (5 bases). Germline lookup yields CDR1 SGDLS and CDR2 YYNGEE. The CDR3 contains 16 residues. Trimming stripped 0 bases from V and 2 bases from J, with 14 bases between. DNA of the CDR3: TGTGCCAGCAGCGTAGCTAGGGGTTCAACTCAAGAGACCCAGTACTTC. Its protein is CASSVARGSTQETQYF.

The chain combines TRBV7-6 with TRBJ1-3; tentatively, D is TRBD1 (6 bases). Germline V lookup: CDR1 SGHVS, CDR2 FNYEAQ. The CDR3 has 16 amino acids. Trimming took 1 base from V and 0 from J, leaving 10 bases between them. The CDR3 region has the DNA TGTGCCAGCAGCTTAGGAGCAGGGGACTCTGGAAACACCATATATTTT. This gives the protein CASSLGAGDSGNTIYF. Based on the CDR3 plus reference TRBV7-6 and TRBJ1-3, the full variable domain is GAGVSQSPRYKVTKRGQDVALRCDPISGHVSLYWYRQALGQGPEFLTYFNYEAQQDKSGLPNDRFSAERPEGSISTLTIQRTEQRDSAMYRCASSLGAGDSGNTIYFGEGSWLTVV.

The rearrangement uses TRBV19 and TRBJ2-1; 10 bases map to TRBD2. This CDR3 is 15 amino acids long. V dropped 4 bases and J dropped 4; count of bases not matched to a gene: 4. CDR1 and CDR2 (germline): LNHDA, SQIVND (reference sequence). In DNA, the CDR3 is TGTGCCAGTAGTAGTAGCGGGGGGAATTACAATGAGCAGTTCTTC. Protein sequence: CASSSSGGNYNEQFF.

The chain uses TRBV11-2 and TRBJ2-5; D remains unclear. This CDR3 contains 14 residues. The germline V and J ends were trimmed by 3 bases and 0 bases, with 8 bases remaining between them. The germline gives CDR1 SGHAT, CDR2 FQNNGV. Here the CDR3 reads CASSLAIYQETQYF. In DNA, the CDR3 is TGTGCCAGCAGCTTGGCCATCTACCAAGAGACCCAGTACTTC.

The rearrangement links TRBV7-3 to TRBJ2-2; D may be TRBD2 (5 bases). V was shortened by 1 base and J by 0 bases, with 6 bases between the two germline ends. The V gene's germline CDR1 is SGHTA and CDR2 FQGTGA. CDR3 size: 15 residues. CDR3 region: CASSLNSANTGELFF. The CDR3 DNA follows: TGTGCCAGCAGCTTAAATAGCGCGAACACCGGGGAGCTGTTTTTT. Filled out from reference TRBV7-3 and TRBJ2-2, the complete variable domain reads GAGVSQTPSNKVTEKGKYVELRCDPISGHTALYWYRQSLGQGPEFLIYFQGTGAADDSGLPNDRFFAVRPEGSVSTLKIQRTERGDSAVYLCASSLNSANTGELFFGEGSRLTVL.

The chain combines TRBV7-9 with TRBJ1-1; 8 bases map to TRBD1. V was clipped by 11 bases and J by 6 bases; unmatched bases: 5. Germline V lookup: CDR1 SEHNR, CDR2 FQNEAQ (reference sequence). CDR3 length: 11 residues. For the CDR3, the DNA is TGTGCCGGTCGACAGGGGCCTGAAGCTTTCTTT. Translated: CAGRQGPEAFF.

This clonotype was recorded once. This chain connects TRBV15 to TRBJ2-1; D gene uncertain. Trimming took off 1 base at V and 7 bases at J, with 11 bases between the two ends. The CDR3 sequence is 14 residues long. CDR1 is LNHNV, CDR2 YYDKDF, per germline (reference sequence). The CDR3 protein is CATSRARIGNEQFF. CDR3 bases: TGTGCCACCAGCAGAGCCCGCATTGGGAATGAGCAGTTCTTC. Looking up the rest from reference TRBV15 and TRBJ2-1 gives the full variable domain: DAMVIQNPRYQVTQFGKPVTLSCSQTLNHNVMYWYQQKSSQAPKLLFHYYDKDFNNEADTPDNFQSRRPNTSFCFLDIRSPGLGDTAMYLCATSRARIGNEQFFGPGTRLTVL.

The genes are TRBV12-3 or TRBV12-4 and TRBJ1-6; 7 bases line up with TRBD1. This CDR3 region has 16 residues. Losses at the gene ends were 3 bases for V and 7 bases for J; bases not matched to a gene: 9. The CDR3 here is CASSFHPGQRNSPLHF. The CDR3 nucleotides are TGTGCCAGCAGTTTTCATCCGGGACAGAGAAATTCACCCCTCCACTTT.

This clonotype has just a few counts. The genes are TRBV6-8 and TRBJ2-7; 8 bases fit TRBD2. The V segment lost 6 bases and the J segment 0 bases; nucleotides outside the gene matches: 16. This CDR3 is built from 18 residues. Germline lookup yields CDR1 MNHGY and CDR2 SAAAGT. CDR3 DNA sequence: TGTGCCAGCAGCCAAGAACGGTTTAGCGGGGTGAGCTCCTACGAGCAGTACTTC. Translating gives CASSQERFSGVSSYEQYF.

This clonotype was detected only a few times. This rearrangement joins TRBV9 to TRBJ2-5; D unresolved. CDR3 length equals 13 residues. The V and J ends lost 0 bases and 2 bases respectively, with 5 bases between them. Germline-derived CDR1 and CDR2 are SGDLS and YYNGEE. In DNA, the CDR3 is TGTGCCAGCAGCGTAGAGACTCAAGAGACCCAGTACTTC. Translation gives CASSVETQETQYF.

V is TRBV9 and J is TRBJ2-3; D is undetermined. V lost 7 bases, J lost 6 bases, and 9 bases lay in between. The germline CDR1 and CDR2 sequences are SGDLS and YYNGEE. The CDR3 loop spans 11 amino acids. CDR3 region: CASSWGDTQYF. CDR3 nucleotide sequence: TGTGCCAGCTCCTGGGGTGATACGCAGTATTTT.

This clonotype was observed a few times. CDR3 in amino acids: CASRSSGIYEQYF. DNA for the CDR3: TGTGCCAGCAGGTCTAGCGGGATCTACGAGCAGTACTTC. The chain carries TRBV12-3 or TRBV12-4 and TRBJ2-7; 9 positions agree with TRBD2. The CDR3 runs to 13 residues. J was trimmed by 3 bases and V by 6 bases; bases with no gene match: 3.

The CDR3 sequence is CASGERGGLNEQFF. The CDR3 bases are TGCGCCAGCGGTGAGCGGGGGGGCCTCAATGAGCAGTTCTTC. The gene calls are TRBV5-1 and TRBJ2-1; TRBD2 matches 10 bases. J gave up 6 bases and V 7 bases, and 7 bases lay outside the gene matches. CDR1 SGHRS and CDR2 YFSETQ come from the germline V gene. This CDR3 region has 14 residues.

This chain links TRBV7-6 with TRBJ2-7; either TRBD1 or TRBD2 may supply D (5 bases each). The CDR3 is made up of 14 amino acids. Trimming pared 1 base from V and 4 bases from J, leaving 11 bases between. Germline lookup yields CDR1 SGHVS and CDR2 FNYEAQ. DNA of the CDR3: TGTGCCAGCAGCTTAGTAGGGACCCAATACGAGCAGTACTTC. The encoded protein is CASSLVGTQYEQYF.

Comment on this clonotype: The final CDR3 position lacks the conserved phenylalanine or tryptophan, pointing to a likely read error. V and J are TRBV12-3 or TRBV12-4 and TRBJ2-3; TRBD2 matches at 7 bases. The CDR3 contains 17 residues. The V segment lost 5 bases and the J segment 2 bases; nucleotides outside the gene matches: 13. CDR3 bases: TGTGCCAGCAGTGTTTTTAATCCAGCGGGATCCACAGATACGCAGTATTCT. This encodes CASSVFNPAGSTDTQYS.

Ten or more counts support this clonotype. The chain employs TRBV12-3 or TRBV12-4 and TRBJ2-5; the D gene is possibly TRBD2 (6 bases). The DNA end lines up better with TRBJ2-7; the J call may be wrong. This CDR3 is 14 amino acids long. As DNA, the CDR3 is TGTGCCAGCAGTTTGGGCGGGGAGGCGTACGAGCAGTACTTC. This sequence encodes CASSLGGEAYEQYF.

This clonotype has a handful of counts. The CDR3 sequence: CASGLVQGGDTDTQYF. The CDR3 region has the DNA TGTGCTAGTGGTTTGGTACAGGGAGGAGACACAGATACGCAGTATTTT. The J gene is TRBJ2-3, the V gene TRBV12-5; D tentatively reads TRBD1 or TRBD2 (6 bases each). V was pared by 0 bases and J by 2 bases, with 12 bases between. The CDR3 has 16 amino acids. Germline CDR1 reads LGHNT; CDR2 reads FRNRAP.

The gene calls are TRBV6-1 and TRBJ2-5; no clear D gene. The tail of the sequence fits TRBJ2-7 better, so the J call may be wrong. Germline CDR1 and CDR2: MNHNS and SASEGT. This CDR3 spans 14 amino acids. This CDR3 is CASSEAGRSYEQYF. In DNA form, the CDR3 reads TGTGCCAGCAGTGAAGCCGGACGGTCCTACGAGCAGTACTTC.

The rearrangement uses TRBV15 and TRBJ2-5, with D perhaps TRBD1 (5 bases). V was clipped by 1 base and J by 1 base, with 7 bases between them. The CDR3 consists of 14 residues. Germline V gene sequence: CDR1 LNHNV, CDR2 YYDKDF (reference sequence). CDR3 sequence reads: CATSRAGSQETQYF. DNA for the CDR3: TGTGCCACCAGCAGAGCAGGGTCCCAAGAGACCCAGTACTTC.

This clonotype was seen more than once but under ten times. V gene TRBV6-1 combines with J gene TRBJ2-7; perhaps D is TRBD1 or TRBD2 (6 bases each). Trimming left V 7 bases short and J 6 bases short, with 19 bases between. The germline CDR1 and CDR2 sequences are MNHNS and SASEGT. The CDR3 runs to 14 residues. The CDR3 here is CASTSWGRGGEQYF. The CDR3, as DNA: TGTGCCAGCACCTCTTGGGGCAGGGGAGGCGAGCAGTACTTC.

This clonotype was detected only a few times. The chain has TRBV5-5 and TRBJ1-1, with unresolved D. Germline V gene lookup returns CDR1 SGHKS and CDR2 YYEKEE (reference sequence). The CDR3 extends over 18 amino acids. V dropped 0 bases and J dropped 0 bases, with 18 bases sitting between them. In DNA, the CDR3 is TGTGCCAGCAGCTTGGCGTTCGCCCTTAGTGTTGTGAACACTGAAGCTTTCTTT. Translating it yields CASSLAFALSVVNTEAFF.